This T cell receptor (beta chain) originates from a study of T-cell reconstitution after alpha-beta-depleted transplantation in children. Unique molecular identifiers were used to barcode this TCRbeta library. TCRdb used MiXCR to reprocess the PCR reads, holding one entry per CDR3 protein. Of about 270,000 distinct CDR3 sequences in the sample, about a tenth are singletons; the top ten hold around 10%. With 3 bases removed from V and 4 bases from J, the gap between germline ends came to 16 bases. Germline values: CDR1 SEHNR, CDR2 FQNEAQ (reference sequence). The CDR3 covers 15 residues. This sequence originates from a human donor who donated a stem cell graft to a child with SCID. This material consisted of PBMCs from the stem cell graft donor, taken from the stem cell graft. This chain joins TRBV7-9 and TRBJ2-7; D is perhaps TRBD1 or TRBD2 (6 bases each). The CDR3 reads CASSFWGAGNYEQYF. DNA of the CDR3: TGTGCCAGCAGCTTTTGGGGGGCCGGAAATTACGAGCAGTACTTC.